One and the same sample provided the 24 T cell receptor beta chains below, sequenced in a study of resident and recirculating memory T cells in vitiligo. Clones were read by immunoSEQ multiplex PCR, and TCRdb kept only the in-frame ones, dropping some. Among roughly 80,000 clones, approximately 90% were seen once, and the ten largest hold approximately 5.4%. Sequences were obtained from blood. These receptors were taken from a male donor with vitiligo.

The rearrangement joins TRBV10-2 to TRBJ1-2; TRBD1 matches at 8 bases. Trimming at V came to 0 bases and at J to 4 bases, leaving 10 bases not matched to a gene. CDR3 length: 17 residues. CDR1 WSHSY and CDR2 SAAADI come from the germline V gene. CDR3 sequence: CASSESFPGTGLYGYTF. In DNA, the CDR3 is TGCGCCAGCAGTGAGTCGTTTCCAGGGACAGGTCTCTATGGCTACACCTTC.

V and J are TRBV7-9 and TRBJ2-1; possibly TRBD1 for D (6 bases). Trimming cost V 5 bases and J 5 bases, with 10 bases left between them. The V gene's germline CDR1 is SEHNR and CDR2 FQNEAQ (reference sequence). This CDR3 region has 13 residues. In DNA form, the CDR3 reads TGTGCCAGCAGCCACACAGGGCACAATGAGCAGTTCTTC. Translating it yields CASSHTGHNEQFF.

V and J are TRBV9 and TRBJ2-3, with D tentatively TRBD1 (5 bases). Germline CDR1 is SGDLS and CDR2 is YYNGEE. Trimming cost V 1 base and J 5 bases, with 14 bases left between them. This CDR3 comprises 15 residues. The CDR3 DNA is TGTGCCAGCAGCGTAAGGCTAGGGGCTGGAGATACGCAGTATTTT. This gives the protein CASSVRLGAGDTQYF.

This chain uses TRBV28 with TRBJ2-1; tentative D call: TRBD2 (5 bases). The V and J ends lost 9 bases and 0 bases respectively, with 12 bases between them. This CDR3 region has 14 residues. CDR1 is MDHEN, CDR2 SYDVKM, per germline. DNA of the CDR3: TGTGCCAGTAACGAGCGGAGCTCCTACAATGAGCAGTTCTTC. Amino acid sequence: CASNERSSYNEQFF.

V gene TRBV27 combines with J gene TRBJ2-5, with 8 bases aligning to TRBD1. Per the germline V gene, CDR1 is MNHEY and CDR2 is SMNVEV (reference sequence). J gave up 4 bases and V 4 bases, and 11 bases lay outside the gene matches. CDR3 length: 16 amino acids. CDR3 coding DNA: TGTGCCAGCAGTTCAAGATACATTGACAGGGGAGAGACCCAGTACTTC. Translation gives CASSSRYIDRGETQYF.

This CDR3 reads CASTTSSSYEQYF. The DNA of the CDR3 is TGTGCCAGCACGACTAGTTCCTCCTACGAGCAGTACTTC. The V and J genes are TRBV7-9 and TRBJ2-7; possible D gene TRBD2, 6 bases. Trimming removed 7 bases at V and 0 bases at J, with 10 bases between. The V gene's germline CDR1 is SEHNR and CDR2 FQNEAQ (reference sequence). This CDR3 has 13 residues. The whole variable domain, remainder taken from reference TRBV7-9 and TRBJ2-7, is DTGVSQNPRHKITKRGQNVTFRCDPISEHNRLYWYRQTLGQGPEFLTYFQNEAQLEKSRLLSDRFSAERPKGSFSTLEIQRTEQGDSAMYLCASTTSSSYEQYFGPGTRLTVT.

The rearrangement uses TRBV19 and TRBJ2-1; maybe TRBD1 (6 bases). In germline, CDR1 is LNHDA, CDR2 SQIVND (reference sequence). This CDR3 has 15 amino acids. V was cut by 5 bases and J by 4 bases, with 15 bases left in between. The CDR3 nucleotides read TGTGCCAGTAGTCGGCAGGGGATTCATTACAATGAGCAGTTCTTC. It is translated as CASSRQGIHYNEQFF.

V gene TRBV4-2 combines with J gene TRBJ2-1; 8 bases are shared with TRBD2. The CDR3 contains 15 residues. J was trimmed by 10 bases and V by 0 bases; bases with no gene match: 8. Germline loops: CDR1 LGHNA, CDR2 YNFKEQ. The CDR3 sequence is CASSQDVLAEGEQFF. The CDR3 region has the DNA TGTGCCAGCAGCCAAGATGTACTAGCGGAGGGGGAGCAGTTCTTC.

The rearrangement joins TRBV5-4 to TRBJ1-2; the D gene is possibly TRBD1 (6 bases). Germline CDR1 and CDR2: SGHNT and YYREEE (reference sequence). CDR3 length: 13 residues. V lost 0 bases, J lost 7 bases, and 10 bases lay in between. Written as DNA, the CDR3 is TGTGCCAGCAGCTTGGGGGACAACCGTGGCTACACCTTC. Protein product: CASSLGDNRGYTF.

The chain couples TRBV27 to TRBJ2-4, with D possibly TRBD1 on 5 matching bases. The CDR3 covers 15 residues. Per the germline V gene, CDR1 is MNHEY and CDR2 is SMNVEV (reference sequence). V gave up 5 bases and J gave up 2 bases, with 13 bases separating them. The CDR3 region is CASSGRVGSKNIQYF. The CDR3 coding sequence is TGTGCCAGCAGTGGCAGGGTGGGGTCCAAAAACATTCAGTACTTC.

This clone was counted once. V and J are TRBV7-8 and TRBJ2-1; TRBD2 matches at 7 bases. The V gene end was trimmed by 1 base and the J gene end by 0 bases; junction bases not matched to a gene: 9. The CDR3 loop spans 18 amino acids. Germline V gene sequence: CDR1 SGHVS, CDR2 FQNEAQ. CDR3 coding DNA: TGTGCCAGCAGCTTAGTGCCGCTAGCGGCCAGCTCCTACAATGAGCAGTTCTTC. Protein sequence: CASSLVPLAASSYNEQFF.

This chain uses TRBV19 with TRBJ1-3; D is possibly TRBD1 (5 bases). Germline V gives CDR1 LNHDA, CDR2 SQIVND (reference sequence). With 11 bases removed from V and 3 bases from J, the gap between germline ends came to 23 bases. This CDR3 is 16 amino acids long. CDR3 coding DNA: TGTGCCTCGTCCCCGGGCCCGCGGGGCAGTGGAAACACCATATATTTT. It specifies CASSPGPRGSGNTIYF.

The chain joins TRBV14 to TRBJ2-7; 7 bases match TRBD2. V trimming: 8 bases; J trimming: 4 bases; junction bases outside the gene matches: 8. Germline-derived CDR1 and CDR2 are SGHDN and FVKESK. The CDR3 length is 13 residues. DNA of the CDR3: TGTGCCAGCGGGAGGGCCTTGGGTTACGAGCAGTACTTC. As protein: CASGRALGYEQYF.

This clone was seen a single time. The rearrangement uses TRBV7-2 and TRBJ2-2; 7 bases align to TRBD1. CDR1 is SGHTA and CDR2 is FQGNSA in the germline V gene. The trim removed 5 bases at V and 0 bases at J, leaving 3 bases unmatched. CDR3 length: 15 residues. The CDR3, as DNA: TGTGCCAGCAGCGTAACAGGGGCGAACACCGGGGAGCTGTTTTTT. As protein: CASSVTGANTGELFF.

CDR3 nucleotides: TGTGCCAGCAGCAAGGGACTCATCTACGAGCAGTACTTC. Amino acid sequence: CASSKGLIYEQYF. The chain joins TRBV7-3 to TRBJ2-7; the D gene is possibly TRBD2 (6 bases). CDR3 length: 13 amino acids. Germline V CDR1 and CDR2: SGHTA, FQGTGA. The V end lost 5 bases, the J end lost 3 bases, and 11 bases lay between the germline ends.

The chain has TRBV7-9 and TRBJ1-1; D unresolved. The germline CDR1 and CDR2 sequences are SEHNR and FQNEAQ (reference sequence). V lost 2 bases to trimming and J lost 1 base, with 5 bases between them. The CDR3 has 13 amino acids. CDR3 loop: CASSLPPNTEAFF. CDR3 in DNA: TGTGCCAGCAGCTTACCTCCGAACACTGAAGCTTTCTTT. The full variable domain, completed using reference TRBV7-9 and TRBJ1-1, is DTGVSQNPRHKITKRGQNVTFRCDPISEHNRLYWYRQTLGQGPEFLTYFQNEAQLEKSRLLSDRFSAERPKGSFSTLEIQRTEQGDSAMYLCASSLPPNTEAFFGQGTRLTVV.

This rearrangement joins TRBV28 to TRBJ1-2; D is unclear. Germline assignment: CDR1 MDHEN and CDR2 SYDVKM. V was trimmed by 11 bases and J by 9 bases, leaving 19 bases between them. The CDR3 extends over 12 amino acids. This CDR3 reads CAHGTLLESYTF. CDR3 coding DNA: TGTGCCCATGGCACCCTCCTAGAGAGCTACACCTTC.

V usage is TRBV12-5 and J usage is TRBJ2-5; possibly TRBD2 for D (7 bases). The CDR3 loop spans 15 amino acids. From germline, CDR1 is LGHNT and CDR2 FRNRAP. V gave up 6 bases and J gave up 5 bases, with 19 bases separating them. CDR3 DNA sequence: TGTGCTAGTGGCTCCCCTCGGGGGGCGCGGGAGACCCAGTACTTC. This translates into CASGSPRGARETQYF.

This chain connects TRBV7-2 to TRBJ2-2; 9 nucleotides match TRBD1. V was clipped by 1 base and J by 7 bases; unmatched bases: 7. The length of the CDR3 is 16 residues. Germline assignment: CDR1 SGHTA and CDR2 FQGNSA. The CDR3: CASSLVGTGTIGELFF. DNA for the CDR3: TGTGCCAGCAGCTTAGTCGGGACAGGGACAATCGGGGAGCTGTTTTTT. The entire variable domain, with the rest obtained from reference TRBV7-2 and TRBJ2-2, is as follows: GAGVSQSPSNKVTEKGKDVELRCDPISGHTALYWYRQSLGQGLEFLIYFQGNSAPDKSGLPSDRFSAERTGGSVSTLTIQRTQQEDSAVYLCASSLVGTGTIGELFFGEGSRLTVL.

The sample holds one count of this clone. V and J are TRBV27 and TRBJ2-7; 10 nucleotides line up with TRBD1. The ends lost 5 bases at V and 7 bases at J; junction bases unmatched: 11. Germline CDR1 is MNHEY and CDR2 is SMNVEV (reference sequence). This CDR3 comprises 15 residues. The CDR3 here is CASSAWDRGPWEQYF. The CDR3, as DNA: TGTGCCAGCAGTGCCTGGGACAGGGGCCCCTGGGAGCAGTACTTC.

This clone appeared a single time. The CDR3 here is CSVSSGRGYEQYF. CDR3 bases: TGCAGCGTTTCAAGCGGGAGAGGTTACGAGCAGTACTTC. J is TRBJ2-7 and V is TRBV29-1, with 8 bases aligning to TRBD2. The CDR3 is made up of 13 amino acids. Germline V gives CDR1 SQVTM, CDR2 ANQGSEA. V lost 5 bases and J lost 4; bases outside the gene matches: 7.

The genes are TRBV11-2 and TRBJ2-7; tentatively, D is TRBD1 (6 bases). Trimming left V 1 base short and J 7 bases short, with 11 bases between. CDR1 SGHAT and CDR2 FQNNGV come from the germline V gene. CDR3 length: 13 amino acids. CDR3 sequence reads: CASSLGRGSEQYF. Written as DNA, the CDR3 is TGTGCCAGCAGCTTAGGCAGGGGATCTGAGCAGTACTTC.

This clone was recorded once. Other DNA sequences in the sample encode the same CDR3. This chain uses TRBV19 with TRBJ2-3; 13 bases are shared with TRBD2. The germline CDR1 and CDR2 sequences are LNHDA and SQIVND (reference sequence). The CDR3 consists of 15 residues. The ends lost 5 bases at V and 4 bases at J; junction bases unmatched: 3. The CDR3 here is CASSPGLAGADTQYF. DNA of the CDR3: TGTGCCAGTAGTCCTGGACTAGCGGGAGCAGATACGCAGTATTTT.

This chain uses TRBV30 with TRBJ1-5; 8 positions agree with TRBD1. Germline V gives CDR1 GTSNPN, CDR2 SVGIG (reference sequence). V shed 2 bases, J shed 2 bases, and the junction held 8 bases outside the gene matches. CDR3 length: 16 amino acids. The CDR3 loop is CAWSQPTGDGNQPQHF. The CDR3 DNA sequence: TGTGCCTGGAGTCAACCGACAGGGGATGGCAATCAGCCCCAGCATTTT.